Each of the 5 T cell receptor beta chains below was sequenced from the same sample in a study of regulatory T cells in long-lasting Graves disease. The TCR beta library used iRepertoire HTBI primers with Arm-PCR amplification of CDR3. TCRdb re-called the multiplex PCR reads with MiXCR, one entry per CDR3 protein. The repertoire has about 430,000 distinct CDR3 sequences, roughly 21% of them found once; the top ten carry 14%. Specified time point: persistent/refractory GD, antithyroid drugs over 5 years with positive TRAb. Following extraction of RNA from PBMCs, that RNA was used to make the TCR library. The sequenced sample was peripheral blood mononuclear cells (PBMCs), obtained when the disease was refractory, from a patient treated with antithyroid drugs. The source is a female donor with Graves disease.

This clonotype was recorded many times. The chain recombines TRBV30 with TRBJ2-7; weak D call: TRBD1 (6 bases). V lost 0 bases and J 2 bases, leaving 11 bases between the germline ends. From germline, CDR1 is GTSNPN and CDR2 SVGIG (reference sequence). The CDR3 sequence is 14 residues long. The CDR3 here is CAWSVGRGPYEQYF. The CDR3 coding sequence is TGTGCCTGGAGTGTAGGCAGGGGCCCCTACGAGCAGTACTTC.

There are many counts of this clonotype. The chain uses TRBV28 and TRBJ2-2; 7 nucleotides match TRBD1. V was pared by 2 bases and J by 0 bases, with 9 bases of the junction left unmatched. In germline, CDR1 is MDHEN, CDR2 SYDVKM. This CDR3 has 18 residues. The CDR3 reads CASSLLGGRFANTGELFF. Here the CDR3 DNA reads TGTGCCAGCAGTTTACTAGGGGGCCGGTTCGCGAACACCGGGGAGCTGTTTTTT.

V usage is TRBV29-1 and J usage is TRBJ1-2, with D perhaps TRBD1 (5 bases). Germline V gives CDR1 SQVTM, CDR2 ANQGSEA. With 2 bases removed from V and 4 bases from J, the gap between germline ends came to 11 bases. CDR3 length: 13 residues. The CDR3 sequence is CSVEFGGSYGYTF. The CDR3 nucleotides are TGCAGCGTTGAATTCGGGGGGAGCTATGGCTACACCTTC.

This clonotype was detected a few times. The rearrangement uses TRBV14 and TRBJ2-1, with D unclear. Trimming cost V 0 bases and J 6 bases, with 18 bases left between them. CDR3 length: 17 residues. Germline V lookup: CDR1 SGHDN, CDR2 FVKESK. CDR3 residues: CASSQEYYWKSSNEQFF. The CDR3 DNA reads TGTGCCAGCAGCCAAGAATACTACTGGAAGTCTAGCAATGAGCAGTTCTTC. Combining the CDR3 with reference TRBV14 and TRBJ2-1 gives the whole variable domain EAGVTQFPSHSVIEKGQTVTLRCDPISGHDNLYWYRRVMGKEIKFLLHFVKESKQDESGMPNNRFLAERTGGTYSTLKVQPAELEDSGVYFCASSQEYYWKSSNEQFFGPGTRLTVL.

The chain combines TRBV28 with TRBJ2-7; 7 nucleotides line up with TRBD2. The germline CDR1 and CDR2 sequences are MDHEN and SYDVKM. Trimming at V came to 6 bases and at J to 5 bases, leaving 13 bases not matched to a gene. There are 15 residues in the CDR3. The CDR3 region is CASSLVAAGLNEQYF. The CDR3 nucleotides are TGTGCCAGCAGCCTCGTGGCAGCGGGACTAAACGAGCAGTACTTC.